This entry is about one T cell receptor beta chain. Its antigen is undetermined. The data were taken from a study of T cell repertoires in cytomegalovirus infection. Study at large: Recently identified HLA-C-restricted CMV epitopes were among the peptides used. Public TCR beta signatures marked donors with CMV infection and the matching HLA. Study findings and constraints: The ex vivo response was dominated by HLA-C-restricted CMV-specific TCR beta clonotypes. Cumulative public TCR beta family frequency identified carriers of CMV plus the relevant HLA.

Germline V gene lookup returns CDR1 KGHSH and CDR2 LQKENI. J gave up 4 bases and V 6 bases, and 6 bases lay outside the gene matches. The CDR3 extends over 15 amino acids. One entry per CDR3 protein, called by TCRdb with MiXCR from the reads. Of some 560,000 distinct CDR3 sequences in the sample, approximately 40% were seen once. This clonotype originated in a human donor in good health (CMV status not recorded). Some clones in this sample may be carry-over from other donors' samples. This chain joins TRBV18 and TRBJ2-1; TRBD2 matches at 10 bases. The source material was cultured PBMCs, sampled from culture after CMV antigen stimulation. The CDR3 DNA is TGTGCCAGCTCCCAAAGCGGGGGGGCTTACAATGAGCAGTTCTTC. Protein product: CASSQSGGAYNEQFF.